This section outlines one TCR beta chain sequence together with its context. The germline V and J ends were trimmed by 2 bases and 3 bases, with 3 bases remaining between them. Germline V gene sequence: CDR1 GTSNPN, CDR2 SVGIG (reference sequence). The length of the CDR3 is 11 residues. Through negative isolation, CD4+ and CD8+ T cells were obtained, while TEMRA cells were enriched using FACS. With random hexamers, reverse transcription was performed on about 0.5 to 1 ug of RNA. Each CDR3 protein is one row after TCRdb ran MiXCR on the immunoSEQ multiplex PCR reads. The top ten hold roughly 0.093% of the sample, which has 200,000 or so distinct CDR3 sequences, approximately 96% seen once. This entry belongs to a study of CD8 T cells in Susac syndrome. As for the study in general: Among the Susac syndrome patients who underwent sequencing, roughly six had clinically active disease, while eight of them were in remission.

The sample comprised CD4+ T cells from PBMCs. The sequence was obtained from a human donor with Susac syndrome. This chain joins TRBV30 and TRBJ2-3; D gene uncertain. CDR3: CAWSPTDTQYF. The CDR3, as DNA: TGTGCCTGGAGTCCGACAGATACGCAGTATTTT.